A single sample gave rise to the 18 T cell receptor beta chains below, sequenced in a study of blood T cell repertoires in COVID-19. Sequenced by immunoSEQ multiplex PCR; TCRdb stores in-frame clones only, minus some. The sample records around 220,000 clones, about 88% being singletons. Material for sequencing was peripheral blood. The receptor set was obtained from a woman aged 45-60 years with COVID-19, enrolled during active disease.

J is TRBJ2-1 and V is TRBV5-6; maybe TRBD2 (6 bases). The V gene's germline CDR1 is SGHDT and CDR2 YYEEEE. V was pared by 3 bases and J by 3 bases, with 13 bases between. This CDR3 comprises 15 residues. The CDR3 protein is CASSSDGGYYNEQFF. The DNA for the CDR3 is TGTGCCAGCAGCTCGGACGGGGGTTACTACAATGAGCAGTTCTTC.

The chain recombines TRBV4-2 with TRBJ2-6; 8 bases line up with TRBD2. The ends lost 4 bases at V and 0 bases at J; junction bases unmatched: 20. CDR3 length equals 22 residues. Germline V CDR1 and CDR2: LGHNA, YNFKEQ. Here the CDR3 reads CASSLGVTSGAFSYSGANVLTF. The CDR3 DNA follows: TGTGCCAGCAGCCTAGGAGTAACTAGCGGTGCCTTCTCCTACTCTGGGGCCAACGTCCTGACTTTC.

The gene calls are TRBV7-8 and TRBJ2-2; D is perhaps TRBD1 (6 bases). From germline, CDR1 is SGHVS and CDR2 FQNEAQ. The CDR3 sequence is 16 residues long. Trimming pared 5 bases from V and 2 bases from J, leaving 15 bases between. DNA of the CDR3: TGTGCCAGCAGCGCTACCACGGGACATAACACCGGGGAGCTGTTTTTT. Translation gives CASSATTGHNTGELFF.

About this clone itself: Other DNA sequences in the sample encode the same CDR3. This rearrangement joins TRBV15 to TRBJ2-1; 12 positions match TRBD1. Germline CDR1 is LNHNV and CDR2 is YYDKDF (reference sequence). This CDR3 has 16 amino acids. Trimming at V came to 1 base and at J to 6 bases, leaving 4 bases not matched to a gene. The CDR3 DNA sequence: TGTGCCACCAGCAGAGGCGGGACAGGGGGCATCAATGAGCAGTTCTTC. This codes for CATSRGGTGGINEQFF.

This rearrangement joins TRBV2 to TRBJ2-1, with TRBD2 matching 9 bases. The trim removed 5 bases at V and 1 base at J, leaving 3 bases unmatched. The germline gives CDR1 SNHLY, CDR2 FYNNEI. The CDR3 extends over 15 amino acids. The chain's CDR3 is CASSWAGGSYNEQFF. CDR3 nucleotide sequence: TGTGCCAGCAGTTGGGCGGGGGGGTCCTACAATGAGCAGTTCTTC.

The chain carries TRBV27 and TRBJ2-3; a possible D gene is TRBD1 (5 bases). The germline CDR1 and CDR2 sequences are MNHEY and SMNVEV (reference sequence). This CDR3 has 14 residues. V lost 4 bases and J lost 4, with 12 bases in between. CDR3 in amino acids: CASSYQGLADTQYF. For the CDR3, the DNA is TGTGCCAGCAGTTACCAGGGTCTCGCAGATACGCAGTATTTT.

This clone was seen only once. This chain joins TRBV4-3 and TRBJ2-4; TRBD1 agrees at 7 bases. The CDR3 covers 16 residues. The V gene end was trimmed by 4 bases and the J gene end by 8 bases; junction bases not matched to a gene: 14. Germline V gene data show CDR1 as LGHNA and CDR2 as YSLEER. CDR3 DNA sequence: TGCGCCAGCAGCCCGGGCGTGTTGACAGGGTTGGACATTCAGTACTTC. This translates into CASSPGVLTGLDIQYF.

The J gene is TRBJ2-7, the V gene TRBV5-5; 7 bases are shared with TRBD1. Trimming cost V 1 base and J 2 bases; bases outside gene matches: 6. The CDR3 runs to 15 residues. Germline CDR1 SGHKS, CDR2 YYEKEE (reference sequence). The CDR3 spells CASSLSQGSTYEQYF. The DNA for the CDR3 is TGTGCCAGCAGCTTGTCACAGGGGAGTACCTACGAGCAGTACTTC.

The rearrangement links TRBV5-1 to TRBJ2-1, with TRBD2 as a possible D gene (5 bases). The CDR3 runs 17 residues. V lost 4 bases and J 0 bases, leaving 17 bases between the germline ends. CDR1 and CDR2 from the germline V gene are SGHRS and YFSETQ. The CDR3 DNA is TGCGCCAGCAGCCTAATTCTAGGAGGACGCTCCTACAATGAGCAGTTCTTC. It encodes CASSLILGGRSYNEQFF.

The rearrangement uses TRBV30 and TRBJ2-3, with D perhaps TRBD2 (7 bases). V was shortened by 2 bases and J by 0 bases, with 18 bases between the two germline ends. Germline CDR1 and CDR2: GTSNPN and SVGIG (reference sequence). This CDR3 contains 17 residues. DNA of the CDR3: TGTGCCTGGAGTAGGGGGGGCCCTCCGGCTAGCACAGATACGCAGTATTTT. Translating it yields CAWSRGGPPASTDTQYF.

The V and J genes are TRBV11-2 and TRBJ2-4; D call uncertain. Germline V gene lookup returns CDR1 SGHAT and CDR2 FQNNGV. Trimming stripped 6 bases from V and 0 bases from J, with 6 bases between. There are 13 residues in the CDR3. CDR3 DNA sequence: TGTGCCAGCAGTTCACTAGCCAAAAACATTCAGTACTTC. This gives the protein CASSSLAKNIQYF.

The genes are TRBV20-1 and TRBJ1-1, with D perhaps TRBD1 (6 bases). Per the germline V gene, CDR1 is DFQATT and CDR2 is SNEGSKA (reference sequence). Trimming stripped 3 bases from V and 4 bases from J, with 18 bases between. CDR3 length: 15 amino acids. The CDR3 loop reads CSASSFGGRGTEAFF. DNA for the CDR3: TGCAGTGCTAGTAGTTTCGGGGGGCGAGGCACTGAAGCTTTCTTT.

The chain recombines TRBV10-1 with TRBJ1-1; no reliable D call. This CDR3 contains 12 residues. From germline, CDR1 is WNHNN and CDR2 SYGVQD (reference sequence). Trimming cost V 6 bases and J 10 bases, with 15 bases left between them. The CDR3 coding sequence is TGCGCCAGCAGCCCTGTAGGGAGTGCAGCTTTCTTT. Translation: CASSPVGSAAFF.

V is TRBV19 and J is TRBJ1-4; D gene uncertain. Deletions cut 6 bases from V and 8 bases from J, with 13 bases between. Germline CDR1 and CDR2: LNHDA and SQIVND (reference sequence). This CDR3 has 13 residues. CDR3 coding DNA: TGTGCCAGTAGACCCTTTAGCGAGGAAAAACTGTTTTTT. Protein: CASRPFSEEKLFF.

V usage is TRBV7-8 and J usage is TRBJ1-1; TRBD1 aligns across 9 bases. V shed 3 bases and J 3 bases; nucleotides not matched to a gene: 14. The V gene's germline CDR1 is SGHVS and CDR2 FQNEAQ. The CDR3 spans 18 residues. The CDR3 reads CASSFRFHRGQEDTEAFF. CDR3 coding DNA: TGTGCCAGCAGCTTTCGATTCCACAGGGGGCAGGAGGACACTGAAGCTTTCTTT. The entire variable domain, with the rest obtained from reference TRBV7-8 and TRBJ1-1, is as follows: GAGVSQSPRYKVAKRGQDVALRCDPISGHVSLFWYQQALGQGPEFLTYFQNEAQLDKSGLPSDRFFAERPEGSVSTLKIQRTQQEDSAVYLCASSFRFHRGQEDTEAFFGQGTRLTVV.

V usage is TRBV24-1 and J usage is TRBJ2-1, with no clear D. V lost 3 bases to trimming and J lost 4 bases, with 6 bases between them. Germline CDR1 reads KGHDR; CDR2 reads SFDVKD. This CDR3 is built from 13 residues. The CDR3 here is CATSDPLYNEQFF. CDR3 sequence (DNA): TGTGCCACCAGTGATCCCCTTTACAATGAGCAGTTCTTC.

The chain employs TRBV28 and TRBJ2-2; perhaps TRBD2 as D (6 bases). V was shortened by 6 bases and J by 3 bases, with 11 bases between the two germline ends. Germline V gene data show CDR1 as MDHEN and CDR2 as SYDVKM. The CDR3 sequence is 14 residues long. The CDR3 DNA reads TGTGCCAGCAGCCGCGGGACTCACACCGGGGAGCTGTTTTTT. Translated, it gives CASSRGTHTGELFF.

In this sample, this clone turned up once. The chain employs TRBV3-1 (or the pseudogene TRBV3-2) and TRBJ1-2; 8 bases are a match to TRBD1. The junction had 5 bases not matched to a gene; V was cut back by 4 bases and J by 7 bases. This CDR3 is built from 13 residues. The germline V gene encodes CDR1 LGHDT and CDR2 YNNKEL (reference sequence). CDR3 nucleotide sequence: TGTGCCAGCAGCCGACAGGGGCGCGGTGGCTACACCTTC. Its protein product is CASSRQGRGGYTF.